The 32 T cell receptor beta chains listed next were all sequenced from one sample in a study of blood T cell repertoires in COVID-19. Profiled with immunoSEQ multiplex PCR; TCRdb holds only in-frame clones, not every one. The sample records over 10,000 clones, more than 75% being singletons. What was sequenced was peripheral blood. Receptor source: a human donor in a cohort sampled during active COVID-19.

The rearrangement joins TRBV28 to TRBJ2-3; 7 bases are shared with TRBD2. The CDR3 extends over 16 amino acids. CDR1 MDHEN and CDR2 SYDVKM come from the germline V gene. J gave up 4 bases and V 2 bases, and 9 bases lay outside the gene matches. This CDR3 reads CASSLPLTSVADTQYF. For the CDR3, the DNA is TGTGCCAGCAGTTTACCCCTTACTAGCGTAGCAGATACGCAGTATTTT.

This chain uses TRBV28 with TRBJ2-7; the D is unclear. Germline V gene lookup returns CDR1 MDHEN and CDR2 SYDVKM. The V end was cut by 6 bases, the J end by 7 bases, with 13 bases between. CDR3 length: 12 residues. The CDR3 region is CASSLLGWEQYF. The CDR3 DNA sequence: TGTGCCAGCAGCCTCCTCGGGTGGGAGCAGTACTTC.

The chain links TRBV7-8 to TRBJ2-1; TRBD2 matches 9 bases. The germline CDR1 and CDR2 sequences are SGHVS and FQNEAQ. Trimming at V came to 5 bases and at J to 7 bases, leaving 12 bases not matched to a gene. The CDR3 spans 16 residues. DNA of the CDR3: TGTGCCAGCAGCCCCCTCGGACTAGCGACTTGGAATGAGCAGTTCTTC. Translating gives CASSPLGLATWNEQFF.

This clone occurred once. V and J are TRBV5-1 and TRBJ2-2, with TRBD1 matching 7 bases. The V gene's germline CDR1 is SGHRS and CDR2 YFSETQ. The junction had 2 bases not matched to a gene; V was cut back by 0 bases and J by 3 bases. The CDR3 contains 15 residues. The CDR3 DNA is TGCGCCAGCAGCTTGGCTCAGGGGGACACCGGGGAGCTGTTTTTT. It specifies CASSLAQGDTGELFF.

This sequence joins TRBV5-4 and TRBJ1-2; TRBD1 might be the D (6 bases). CDR1 SGHNT and CDR2 YYREEE come from the germline V gene (reference sequence). V gave up 0 bases and J gave up 6 bases, with 12 bases separating them. CDR3 length: 14 residues. The CDR3 region is CASSLALDRDGYTF. CDR3 in DNA: TGTGCCAGCAGCTTGGCTCTGGACAGAGATGGCTACACCTTC.

This chain joins TRBV28 and TRBJ2-2; TRBD1 matches 8 bases. The germline gives CDR1 MDHEN, CDR2 SYDVKM. The CDR3 is 15 amino acids. With V trimmed by 6 bases and J by 6 bases, 9 bases remained unmatched. The CDR3 bases are TGTGCCAGCAGCCCCCAAAGACAGGGGTCCGGGGAGCTGTTTTTT. Translation: CASSPQRQGSGELFF.

This clone was seen a single time. CDR3 DNA: TGTGCCACCAGTAAGGGACAGAGCACAGATACGCAGTATTTT. This sequence encodes CATSKGQSTDTQYF. The chain employs TRBV24-1 and TRBJ2-3; 7 bases match TRBD1. Trimming took 6 bases from V and 0 from J; bases not matched to a gene: 2. Germline lookup yields CDR1 KGHDR and CDR2 SFDVKD. The length of the CDR3 is 14 residues.

This CDR3 reads CASSFVPDSEQYF. As DNA, the CDR3 is TGCGCCAGCAGCTTCGTTCCAGATTCCGAGCAGTACTTC. The chain employs TRBV5-1 and TRBJ2-7; D remains ambiguous. V was cut by 2 bases and J by 6 bases, with 12 bases left in between. CDR1 and CDR2 (germline): SGHRS, YFSETQ. The CDR3 totals 13 residues. Variable domain in full (rest from reference TRBV5-1 and TRBJ2-7): KAGVTQTPRYLIKTRGQQVTLSCSPISGHRSVSWYQQTPGQGLQFLFEYFSETQRNKGNFPGRFSGRQFSNSRSEMNVSTLELGDSALYLCASSFVPDSEQYFGPGTRLTVT.

V and J are TRBV11-2 and TRBJ2-2; TRBD2 might be the D (5 bases). There are 14 residues in the CDR3. With 6 bases removed from V and 1 base from J, the gap between germline ends came to 9 bases. Germline V gene lookup returns CDR1 SGHAT and CDR2 FQNNGV. The CDR3 loop reads CASSRRGNTGELFF. The CDR3 bases are TGTGCCAGCAGTCGACGGGGGAACACCGGGGAGCTGTTTTTT.

This clone has a single count. The rearrangement joins TRBV7-9 to TRBJ2-2; 10 bases fit TRBD1. Germline loops: CDR1 SEHNR, CDR2 FQNEAQ (reference sequence). The CDR3 length is 16 residues. V lost 5 bases to trimming and J lost 5 bases; unmatched junction nucleotides: 8. CDR3: CASSRPTGGGTGELFF. The CDR3 DNA follows: TGTGCCAGCAGCCGACCGACAGGGGGCGGGACCGGGGAGCTGTTTTTT.

By sample fraction, this clone is medium-sized. The chain recombines TRBV9 with TRBJ1-6, with 11 bases that match TRBD1. The CDR3 sequence is 16 residues long. CDR1 is SGDLS and CDR2 is YYNGEE in the germline V gene. V gave up 2 bases and J gave up 7 bases; unmatched junction bases: 5. This CDR3 is CASSVGTGGRNSPLHF. In DNA form, the CDR3 reads TGTGCCAGCAGCGTCGGGACAGGGGGAAGAAATTCACCCCTCCACTTT.

This chain links TRBV7-9 with TRBJ1-1; D not resolved. This CDR3 spans 15 amino acids. V was clipped by 1 base and J by 0 bases, with 9 bases between them. Per the germline V gene, CDR1 is SEHNR and CDR2 is FQNEAQ (reference sequence). CDR3 region: CASSLDRYMNTEAFF. Here the CDR3 DNA reads TGTGCCAGCAGCTTAGACAGATACATGAACACTGAAGCTTTCTTT.

V is TRBV5-6 and J is TRBJ1-5; 9 nucleotides align to TRBD1. Germline lookup yields CDR1 SGHDT and CDR2 YYEEEE. With V trimmed by 5 bases and J by 2 bases, 5 bases remained unmatched. The CDR3 sequence is 15 residues long. The CDR3 here is CASSTGGRGNQPQHF. CDR3 DNA: TGTGCCAGCAGTACAGGGGGCAGAGGCAATCAGCCCCAGCATTTT.

The rearrangement links TRBV18 to TRBJ2-1; D possibly corresponds to TRBD2 (5 bases). CDR3 length equals 13 residues. Trimming stripped 3 bases from V and 5 bases from J, with 8 bases between. In germline, CDR1 is KGHSH, CDR2 LQKENI. The DNA for the CDR3 is TGTGCCAGCTCACCGGACTTACACAATGAGCAGTTCTTC. This gives the protein CASSPDLHNEQFF.

CDR3 nucleotide sequence: TGCGCCAGCAGTGGGACTAGCGGGAGGGGAGGTGAGCAGTTCTTC. Translating gives CASSGTSGRGGEQFF. The chain is built from TRBV10-1 and TRBJ2-1; 15 nucleotides align to TRBD2. J lost 9 bases, V lost 4 bases, and 4 bases had no gene match. The CDR3 contains 15 residues. Per germline, CDR1 WNHNN and CDR2 SYGVQD (reference sequence).

This sequence joins TRBV19 and TRBJ1-5, with TRBD1 as a possible D gene (6 bases). The CDR3 contains 16 residues. Germline V gene sequence: CDR1 LNHDA, CDR2 SQIVND (reference sequence). V was pared by 3 bases and J by 7 bases, with 19 bases between. DNA for the CDR3: TGTGCCAGTAGTATCCGGACAGTCGCTGTAGGGCAGCCCCAGCATTTT. It codes for CASSIRTVAVGQPQHF.

CDR3 region: CASNDGLALTGELFF. The CDR3 DNA is TGTGCCAGCAACGATGGACTCGCTCTAACCGGGGAGCTGTTTTTT. The rearrangement joins TRBV6-5 to TRBJ2-2, with D tentatively TRBD2 (5 bases). CDR3 length equals 15 residues. Trimming removed 7 bases at V and 5 bases at J, with 17 bases between. CDR1 and CDR2 from the germline V gene are MNHEY and SVGAGI.

CDR3 sequence: CASSYSQQIGGYTF. DNA of the CDR3: TGTGCCAGCAGTTACTCGCAGCAGATCGGGGGCTACACCTTC. The chain recombines TRBV6-5 with TRBJ1-2; no definite D call. Germline-derived CDR1 and CDR2 are MNHEY and SVGAGI. Trimming removed 0 bases at V and 8 bases at J, with 13 bases between. The CDR3 is 14 residues long.

On this clone itself: One end of the junction is discordant with germline, which a read error may explain. This chain links TRBV29-1 with TRBJ2-7; maybe TRBD1 (6 bases). The CDR3 has 13 amino acids. Germline assignment: CDR1 SQVTM and CDR2 ANQGSEA. CDR3 amino acids: CSVQGMTEATLRF. The CDR3 DNA follows: TGCAGCGTCCAGGGGATGACAGAAGCCACTCTCCGCTTC.

This chain uses TRBV7-6 with TRBJ1-6; D remains unclear. Trimming shortened V by 2 bases and J by 10 bases, and 9 bases separated the two germline ends. There are 13 residues in the CDR3. Per the germline V gene, CDR1 is SGHVS and CDR2 is FNYEAQ. CDR3 bases: TGTGCCAGCAGCTTATCAAGGGAGTCACCCCTCCACTTT. Its protein product is CASSLSRESPLHF.

The chain employs TRBV6-5 and TRBJ2-3, with TRBD1 matching over 7 bases. Trimming removed 5 bases from V and 4 bases from J; junction bases left unmatched: 0. This CDR3 has 12 amino acids. CDR1 MNHEY and CDR2 SVGAGI come from the germline V gene. The CDR3 DNA is TGTGCCAGCAGTACAGGGGCAGATACGCAGTATTTT. Translation gives CASSTGADTQYF.

This chain connects TRBV2 to TRBJ2-1, with a tentative D call TRBD2 (6 bases). Trimming removed 5 bases at V and 1 base at J, with 12 bases between. The CDR3 runs 15 residues. The germline V gene has CDR1 SNHLY and CDR2 FYNNEI. The CDR3 here is CASSLRTNSYNEQFF. In DNA form, the CDR3 reads TGTGCCAGCAGTCTCAGGACTAATTCCTACAATGAGCAGTTCTTC.

The CDR3 reads CASSQVPGLAGDTGELFF. CDR3 nucleotides: TGCGCCAGCAGCCAAGTTCCAGGCCTAGCGGGCGACACCGGGGAGCTGTTTTTT. The J gene is TRBJ2-2, the V gene TRBV4-1; 8 bases agree with TRBD2. The V gene's germline CDR1 is MGHRA and CDR2 YSYEKL. This CDR3 contains 18 residues. J was trimmed by 3 bases and V by 1 base; bases with no gene match: 10.

The chain employs TRBV18 and TRBJ2-7, with 9 bases matching TRBD2. The V gene end was trimmed by 3 bases and the J gene end by 2 bases; junction bases not matched to a gene: 5. CDR3 length: 15 amino acids. From germline, CDR1 is KGHSH and CDR2 LQKENI. This chain's CDR3 is CASSPVGTSPYEQYF. The CDR3 nucleotides are TGTGCCAGCTCACCTGTTGGGACTAGCCCCTACGAGCAGTACTTC.

The V and J genes are TRBV6-1 and TRBJ2-3, with 7 bases aligning to TRBD2. There are 14 residues in the CDR3. The germline V gene encodes CDR1 MNHNS and CDR2 SASEGT. V gave up 8 bases and J gave up 6 bases; unmatched junction bases: 11. CDR3 loop: CASDPGLWEDTQYF. CDR3 DNA: TGTGCCAGCGACCCGGGACTATGGGAGGATACGCAGTATTTT.

This chain uses TRBV19 with TRBJ1-1, with a tentative D call TRBD1 (5 bases). Germline V gene data show CDR1 as LNHDA and CDR2 as SQIVND (reference sequence). Trimming took 3 bases from V and 5 from J, leaving 10 bases between them. This CDR3 has 13 residues. CDR3 DNA: TGTGCCAGTAGTATTAATAGGGGAACTGAAGCTTTCTTT. Its protein is CASSINRGTEAFF.

This chain uses TRBV11-2 with TRBJ2-2, with D possibly TRBD1 on 6 matching bases. Germline assignment: CDR1 SGHAT and CDR2 FQNNGV. This CDR3 comprises 16 residues. V was clipped by 5 bases and J by 5 bases, with 18 bases between them. This CDR3 is CASSPRGGVLTGELFF. As DNA, the CDR3 is TGTGCCAGCAGCCCGAGAGGGGGAGTGTTAACCGGGGAGCTGTTTTTT.

V gene TRBV5-6 combines with J gene TRBJ2-7; the D gene is possibly TRBD2 (6 bases). The CDR3 covers 13 residues. Trimming stripped 3 bases from V and 6 bases from J, with 13 bases between. Per germline, CDR1 SGHDT and CDR2 YYEEEE. CDR3 bases: TGTGCCAGCAGCTCCTTCAACGGGGGCGAGCAGTACTTC. Protein: CASSSFNGGEQYF. Together with reference TRBV5-6 and TRBJ2-7, the CDR3 gives the full variable domain: DAGVTQSPTHLIKTRGQQVTLRCSPKSGHDTVSWYQQALGQGPQFIFQYYEEEERQRGNFPDRFSGHQFPNYSSELNVNALLLGDSALYLCASSSFNGGEQYFGPGTRLTVT.

This sequence joins TRBV4-1 and TRBJ2-3, with D perhaps matching TRBD2 (6 bases). This CDR3 has 18 amino acids. Per germline, CDR1 MGHRA and CDR2 YSYEKL. Trimming took off 1 base at V and 2 bases at J, with 19 bases between the two ends. The CDR3 bases are TGCGCCAGCAGCCAAGCATGGTTCGTAGCGGAGAACACAGATACGCAGTATTTT. This encodes CASSQAWFVAENTDTQYF.

The CDR3 here is CASSLGLVANEQFF. As DNA, the CDR3 is TGTGCCAGCAGTTTAGGTTTGGTAGCCAATGAGCAGTTCTTC. The rearrangement joins TRBV28 to TRBJ2-1; D is uncertain. The CDR3 length is 14 residues. V lost 2 bases, J lost 6 bases, and 11 bases lay in between. Germline V gene data show CDR1 as MDHEN and CDR2 as SYDVKM.

The chain recombines TRBV10-3 with TRBJ2-7; unclear D gene. The CDR3 extends over 12 amino acids. V was shortened by 7 bases and J by 0 bases, with 7 bases between the two germline ends. Per the germline V gene, CDR1 is ENHRY and CDR2 is SYGVKD. This CDR3 is CAITGNSYEQYF. As DNA, the CDR3 is TGTGCCATCACCGGTAACTCCTACGAGCAGTACTTC.

V gene TRBV5-1 combines with J gene TRBJ2-7, with 7 bases aligning to TRBD2. There are 13 residues in the CDR3. The junction had 9 bases not matched to a gene; V was cut back by 6 bases and J by 6 bases. Germline loops: CDR1 SGHRS, CDR2 YFSETQ. In nucleotides, the CDR3 is TGCGCCAGCACCAGCGGGGAGACGGGCGAGCAGTACTTC. Translated: CASTSGETGEQYF.